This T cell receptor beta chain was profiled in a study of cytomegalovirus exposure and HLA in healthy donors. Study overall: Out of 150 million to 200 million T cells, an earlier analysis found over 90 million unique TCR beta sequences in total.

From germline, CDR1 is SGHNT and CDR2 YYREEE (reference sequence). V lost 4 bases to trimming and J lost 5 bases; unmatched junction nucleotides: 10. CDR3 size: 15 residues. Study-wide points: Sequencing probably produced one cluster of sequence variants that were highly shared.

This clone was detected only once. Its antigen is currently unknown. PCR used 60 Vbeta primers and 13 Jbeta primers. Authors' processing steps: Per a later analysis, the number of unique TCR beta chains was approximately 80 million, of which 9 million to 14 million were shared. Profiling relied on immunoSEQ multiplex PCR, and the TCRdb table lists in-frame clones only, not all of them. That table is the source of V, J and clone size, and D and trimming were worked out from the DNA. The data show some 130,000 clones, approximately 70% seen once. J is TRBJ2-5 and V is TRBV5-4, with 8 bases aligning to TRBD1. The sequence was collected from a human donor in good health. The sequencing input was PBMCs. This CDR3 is CASSQGQGRGETQYF. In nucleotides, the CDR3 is TGTGCCAGCAGCCAAGGACAGGGCAGGGGTGAGACCCAGTACTTC.